The 23 T cell receptor beta chains in this list originate from one sample, sequenced in a study of CD8 T cells in ankylosing spondylitis. MiXCR was run by TCRdb on the 5' RACE reads, yielding one entry per CDR3 protein. The data hold roughly 300,000 distinct CDR3 sequences, with under 8.5% observed a single time. Study-wide findings and caveats: A motif of 7 to 9 highly homologous TCR beta variants was seen as apparently characteristic of ankylosing spondylitis blood.

What these receptors recognize is not known. The source material was blood, either unsorted or a sorted T cell fraction (not recorded which). The receptors originated from a male donor with ankylosing spondylitis.

A few counts support this clonotype. The chain carries TRBV3-1 and TRBJ2-5; TRBD2 might be the D (6 bases). The germline V gene encodes CDR1 LGHDT and CDR2 YNNKEL (reference sequence). The V gene lost 1 base and the J gene lost 0 bases, with 18 bases spanning the gap. The length of the CDR3 is 18 residues. The CDR3 DNA follows: TGTGCCAGCAGCCAAGCACGGAGGGCTAGCAAGTACCAAGAGACCCAGTACTTC. Encoded protein: CASSQARRASKYQETQYF.

This clonotype was seen only a few times. This chain links TRBV7-2 with TRBJ2-1; 12 nucleotides match TRBD2. From germline, CDR1 is SGHTA and CDR2 FQGNSA. This CDR3 contains 14 residues. V lost 6 bases, J lost 9 bases, and 6 bases stayed unmatched. In DNA, the CDR3 is TGTGCCAGCAGACGACTAGCGGGAGTTGCTGAGCAGTTCTTC. It yields the protein CASRRLAGVAEQFF. Full variable domain (rest looked up from reference TRBV7-2 and TRBJ2-1): GAGVSQSPSNKVTEKGKDVELRCDPISGHTALYWYRQSLGQGLEFLIYFQGNSAPDKSGLPSDRFSAERTGGSVSTLTIQRTQQEDSAVYLCASRRLAGVAEQFFGPGTRLTVL.

This clonotype has ten or more counts. The chain carries TRBV7-9 and TRBJ2-2, with D unclear. The V gene lost 7 bases and the J gene lost 3 bases, with 6 bases spanning the gap. This CDR3 is 12 amino acids long. Per the germline V gene, CDR1 is SEHNR and CDR2 is FQNEAQ (reference sequence). The CDR3 DNA follows: TGTGCCAGCAAACGGTACACCGGGGAGCTGTTTTTT. As protein: CASKRYTGELFF.

This clonotype was detected only a few times. This chain joins TRBV20-1 and TRBJ1-1; D not certain. This CDR3 has 15 residues. The germline CDR1 and CDR2 sequences are DFQATT and SNEGSKA (reference sequence). The V gene lost 0 bases and the J gene lost 4 bases, with 15 bases spanning the gap. The CDR3 sequence is CSARDQRGGPTEAFF. The CDR3 coding sequence is TGCAGTGCTAGAGATCAACGGGGAGGTCCCACTGAAGCTTTCTTT.

This clonotype was found a few times. The chain combines TRBV12-3 or TRBV12-4 with TRBJ2-3, with TRBD1 identical over 10 bases. This CDR3 contains 17 residues. V was clipped by 6 bases and J by 1 base; unmatched bases: 10. The CDR3 spells CASRLATGTGGTDTQYF. The CDR3 coding sequence is TGTGCCAGCAGGTTGGCGACCGGGACAGGGGGCACAGATACGCAGTATTTT.

This clonotype has at least ten counts. The CDR3 here is CASSSSDRSKPQHF. CDR3 DNA: TGTGCCAGCAGTTCCTCAGACAGGTCCAAGCCCCAGCATTTT. The chain joins TRBV12-3 or TRBV12-4 to TRBJ1-5; perhaps TRBD1 as D (6 bases). The CDR3 sequence is 14 residues long. The ends were cut back, 4 bases at V and 8 bases at J, with 15 bases in the middle.

J is TRBJ2-1 and V is TRBV9; tentatively, D is TRBD2 (5 bases). V shed 2 bases and J shed 9 bases, with 18 bases lying between them. From germline, CDR1 is SGDLS and CDR2 YYNGEE. The CDR3 totals 15 residues. The CDR3 sequence: CASSVINREGGEQFF. DNA of the CDR3: TGTGCCAGCAGCGTGATAAACCGGGAAGGTGGTGAGCAGTTCTTC. The variable domain in full, with the rest retrieved from reference TRBV9 and TRBJ2-1, is DSGVTQTPKHLITATGQRVTLRCSPRSGDLSVYWYQQSLDQGLQFLIQYYNGEERAKGNILERFSAQQFPDLHSELNLSSLELGDSALYFCASSVINREGGEQFFGPGTRLTVL.

This clonotype has only a few counts. V and J are TRBV2 and TRBJ2-1; 12 bases fit TRBD2. This CDR3 is 15 amino acids long. V lost 7 bases to trimming and J lost 6 bases; unmatched junction nucleotides: 7. Germline V gives CDR1 SNHLY, CDR2 FYNNEI. CDR3 coding DNA: TGTGCCAGCACCCGACTAGCGGGAGATGGCAATGAGCAGTTCTTC. It translates to CASTRLAGDGNEQFF.

V is TRBV7-2 and J is TRBJ1-5; the D gene is possibly TRBD1 (5 bases). CDR1 is SGHTA and CDR2 is FQGNSA in the germline V gene. The CDR3 is made up of 13 amino acids. V was clipped by 3 bases and J by 6 bases, with 9 bases between them. CDR3 DNA sequence: TGTGCCAGCAGCTTCTTAGGGGCTCAGCCCCAGCATTTT. This translates into CASSFLGAQPQHF.

This clonotype was counted between two and nine times. This chain uses TRBV7-9 with TRBJ2-1, with 7 bases aligning to TRBD2. CDR1 and CDR2 (germline): SEHNR, FQNEAQ (reference sequence). V lost 1 base to trimming and J lost 8 bases; unmatched junction nucleotides: 14. The length of the CDR3 is 17 residues. CDR3 amino acids: CASSLVPFGRGSDEQFF. The CDR3 DNA follows: TGTGCCAGCAGCTTAGTCCCCTTTGGGCGGGGGAGCGATGAGCAGTTCTTC.

This clonotype has ten or more counts. V usage is TRBV12-3 or TRBV12-4 and J usage is TRBJ1-3, with D perhaps matching TRBD1 (6 bases). The CDR3 extends over 18 amino acids. Trimming cost V 3 bases and J 7 bases, with 25 bases left between them. Written as DNA, the CDR3 is TGTGCCAGCAGTTTCATTCCAGGGAGGGGGGGTTCTTCGAACACCATATATTTT. Residues: CASSFIPGRGGSSNTIYF.

This clonotype showed up just a few times. The chain uses TRBV5-1 and TRBJ1-3; 9 positions match TRBD1. Germline V gene data show CDR1 as SGHRS and CDR2 as YFSETQ. There are 16 residues in the CDR3. V was pared by 0 bases and J by 2 bases, with 3 bases of the junction left unmatched. The CDR3 is CASSLGTGEPGNTIYF. The CDR3 DNA reads TGCGCCAGCAGCTTGGGGACAGGGGAACCTGGAAACACCATATATTTT.

The chain combines TRBV7-9 with TRBJ2-7; 9 nucleotides line up with TRBD2. V lost 3 bases to trimming and J lost 3 bases; unmatched junction nucleotides: 9. Germline lookup yields CDR1 SEHNR and CDR2 FQNEAQ (reference sequence). The CDR3 consists of 16 residues. The CDR3 bases are TGTGCCAGCAGCTTGGACTGGGGACTAGCTGTCTACGAGCAGTACTTC. This translates into CASSLDWGLAVYEQYF.

This clonotype was counted between two and nine times. This chain uses TRBV7-3 with TRBJ2-1; 7 bases line up with TRBD2. V lost 5 bases and J lost 4; bases outside the gene matches: 8. Germline V gene data show CDR1 as SGHTA and CDR2 as FQGTGA. The CDR3 sequence is 15 residues long. This chain's CDR3 is CASSAPGEGYNEQFF. The CDR3, as DNA: TGTGCCAGCAGCGCTCCGGGGGAGGGGTACAATGAGCAGTTCTTC.

This rearrangement joins TRBV20-1 to TRBJ1-4, with D maybe TRBD1 (5 bases). The CDR3 has 15 residues. From germline, CDR1 is DFQATT and CDR2 SNEGSKA (reference sequence). The V and J ends lost 0 bases and 6 bases respectively, with 14 bases between them. The CDR3 reads CSARDLRAGHEKLFF. The CDR3 nucleotides are TGCAGTGCTAGAGATCTCAGGGCAGGTCATGAAAAACTGTTTTTT.

This clonotype was detected ten times or more. V usage is TRBV10-3 and J usage is TRBJ2-7; D not resolved. The CDR3 runs 12 residues. Looked up from germline, CDR1 is ENHRY and CDR2 is SYGVKD. Trimming stripped 5 bases from V and 4 bases from J, with 9 bases between. The CDR3 DNA reads as TGTGCCATCAGTACGGACCAGTACGAGCAGTACTTC. This gives the protein CAISTDQYEQYF.

This clonotype has just a few counts. The genes are TRBV7-9 and TRBJ2-3; no clear D. Germline values: CDR1 SEHNR, CDR2 FQNEAQ (reference sequence). The CDR3 has 10 residues. V lost 10 bases to trimming and J lost 4 bases, with 6 bases between them. CDR3 sequence reads: CAIGADTQYF. The DNA for the CDR3 is TGTGCCATTGGAGCAGATACGCAGTATTTT.

The chain employs TRBV7-6 and TRBJ2-7; 9 positions match TRBD2. Trimming took 2 bases from V and 3 from J; bases not matched to a gene: 8. This CDR3 is 16 amino acids long. Germline CDR1 SGHVS, CDR2 FNYEAQ. The CDR3 here is CASSLMDSGSYYEQYF. CDR3 DNA: TGTGCCAGCAGCTTAATGGATAGCGGGAGCTACTACGAGCAGTACTTC.

This clonotype was observed a few times. The chain employs TRBV12-3 or TRBV12-4 and TRBJ2-5; a possible D gene is TRBD1 (5 bases). V was cut by 2 bases and J by 3 bases, with 7 bases left in between. CDR3 length: 13 residues. The CDR3 DNA reads TGTGCCAGCAGTTTAAAAGGGGAAGAGACCCAGTACTTC. It codes for CASSLKGEETQYF.

This clonotype occurred a few times. The junction shows a germline mismatch at one end, possibly a read error. The V and J genes are TRBV6-1 and TRBJ2-4; D is possibly TRBD1 or TRBD2 (5 bases each). CDR3 length equals 13 residues. Looked up from germline, CDR1 is MNHNS and CDR2 is SASEGT. CDR3 amino acids: CASSQSGTAWVDF. CDR3 in DNA: TGTGCCAGCAGCCAGTCCGGGACCGCCTGGGTTGACTTC.

In this sample, this clonotype turned up a few times. The rearrangement joins TRBV5-1 to TRBJ2-2; 13 bases are shared with TRBD2. CDR1 and CDR2 from the germline V gene are SGHRS and YFSETQ. The CDR3 is made up of 17 amino acids. V trimming: 4 bases; J trimming: 6 bases; junction bases outside the gene matches: 9. Here the CDR3 reads CASSLSELAGGSGELFF. DNA of the CDR3: TGCGCCAGCAGCCTGTCAGAACTAGCGGGAGGGTCCGGGGAGCTGTTTTTT. Complete variable domain (other parts from reference TRBV5-1 and TRBJ2-2): KAGVTQTPRYLIKTRGQQVTLSCSPISGHRSVSWYQQTPGQGLQFLFEYFSETQRNKGNFPGRFSGRQFSNSRSEMNVSTLELGDSALYLCASSLSELAGGSGELFFGEGSRLTVL.

The rearrangement links TRBV20-1 to TRBJ1-6, with TRBD1 as a possible D gene (5 bases). CDR1 is DFQATT, CDR2 SNEGSKA, per germline (reference sequence). This CDR3 is 13 amino acids long. V was shortened by 5 bases and J by 9 bases, with 14 bases between the two germline ends. This CDR3 is CSAETSGGSPLHF. DNA for the CDR3: TGCAGTGCTGAGACCTCCGGGGGTTCACCCCTCCACTTT.

This clonotype was found many times. The chain employs TRBV3-1 and TRBJ2-3; D is tentatively TRBD1 or TRBD2 (6 bases each). Trimming pared 5 bases from V and 7 bases from J, leaving 19 bases between. CDR3 size: 15 residues. Germline V gives CDR1 LGHDT, CDR2 YNNKEL (reference sequence). The CDR3 sequence: CASSETPGGLYTQYF. The CDR3 DNA sequence: TGTGCCAGCAGCGAGACACCTGGGGGGCTATATACGCAGTATTTT.